The 24 T cell receptor beta chains reported below all come from one sample, sequenced in a study of T cells of healthy individuals. TCRdb re-derived calls from the 5' RACE reads in MiXCR, one entry per CDR3 protein. In the table there are under 70,000 distinct CDR3 sequences, around 15% of which are singletons. These receptor sequences come from a human donor in good health.

This clonotype has a count of ten or more. The genes are TRBV12-5 and TRBJ2-1; D perhaps matches TRBD2 (5 bases). Trimming left V 5 bases short and J 4 bases short, with 18 bases between. The V gene's germline CDR1 is LGHNT and CDR2 FRNRAP. The length of the CDR3 is 16 residues. CDR3 coding DNA: TGTGCTAGTGGTGGTCCCGGGATCTCCATTTACAATGAGCAGTTCTTC. Its translation is CASGGPGISIYNEQFF.

This clonotype has only a few counts. The CDR3 loop reads CSAGEALSGANVLTF. CDR3 in DNA: TGCAGTGCAGGGGAGGCCCTCTCTGGGGCCAACGTCCTGACTTTC. This chain joins TRBV20-1 and TRBJ2-6, with D perhaps TRBD2 (6 bases). This CDR3 region has 15 residues. Trimming cost V 6 bases and J 0 bases, with 12 bases left between them. CDR1 is DFQATT, CDR2 SNEGSKA, per germline (reference sequence).

This clonotype was counted many times. J is TRBJ1-1 and V is TRBV29-1, with D perhaps TRBD1 (6 bases). The germline gives CDR1 SQVTM, CDR2 ANQGSEA. There are 14 residues in the CDR3. V lost 2 bases to trimming and J lost 0 bases, with 10 bases between them. CDR3 amino acids: CSVENRAVNTEAFF. In DNA form, the CDR3 reads TGCAGCGTTGAAAACAGGGCAGTGAACACTGAAGCTTTCTTT.

The gene calls are TRBV12-3 or TRBV12-4 and TRBJ1-1, with D possibly matching TRBD1 (5 bases). V was clipped by 8 bases and J by 11 bases, with 18 bases between them. The CDR3 has 12 amino acids. CDR3 coding DNA: TGTGCCAGCTGCCGGGGGTTGGGTTACGCTTTCTTT. Its translation: CASCRGLGYAFF.

J is TRBJ1-6 and V is TRBV7-2, with D tentatively TRBD1 (5 bases). CDR3 length equals 15 residues. The V end was cut by 5 bases, the J end by 7 bases, with 15 bases between. CDR1 and CDR2 from the germline V gene are SGHTA and FQGNSA. In DNA form, the CDR3 reads TGTGCCAGCAGCCCCCAGGGCGTGGGGAATTCACCCCTCCACTTT. Translation: CASSPQGVGNSPLHF.

This clonotype was counted many times. V and J are TRBV7-2 and TRBJ1-2, with a weak D call TRBD1 (6 bases). CDR3 length: 14 amino acids. Looked up from germline, CDR1 is SGHTA and CDR2 is FQGNSA. V gave up 6 bases and J gave up 3 bases, with 14 bases separating them. The CDR3 DNA reads TGTGCCAGCAGTCCCGACAGGAGTTACTATGGCTACACCTTC. This sequence encodes CASSPDRSYYGYTF.

This clonotype came up many times. This chain connects TRBV2 to TRBJ2-5; no firm D call. V was shortened by 4 bases and J by 0 bases, with 6 bases between the two germline ends. CDR1 is SNHLY and CDR2 is FYNNEI in the germline V gene. There are 13 residues in the CDR3. The CDR3 loop reads CASSGYNQETQYF. The CDR3 bases are TGTGCCAGCAGTGGCTATAACCAAGAGACCCAGTACTTC.

The rearrangement joins TRBV5-1 to TRBJ2-7; no clear D. V lost 7 bases and J 2 bases, leaving 10 bases between the germline ends. There are 12 residues in the CDR3. Germline-derived CDR1 and CDR2 are SGHRS and YFSETQ. The chain's CDR3 is CASRTEAYEQYF. The CDR3, as DNA: TGCGCCAGCCGGACGGAAGCCTACGAGCAGTACTTC. The whole variable domain, filled in from reference TRBV5-1 and TRBJ2-7, reads KAGVTQTPRYLIKTRGQQVTLSCSPISGHRSVSWYQQTPGQGLQFLFEYFSETQRNKGNFPGRFSGRQFSNSRSEMNVSTLELGDSALYLCASRTEAYEQYFGPGTRLTVT.

In this sample, this clonotype turned up many times. The chain is built from TRBV6-4 and TRBJ2-3; TRBD1 agrees at 7 bases. The V and J ends lost 6 bases and 1 base, in that order; junction bases with no gene match: 4. The V gene's germline CDR1 is MRHNA and CDR2 SNTAGT. The CDR3 length is 14 residues. Here the CDR3 reads CASSLGTGTDTQYF. CDR3 bases: TGTGCCAGCAGCCTCGGGACAGGCACAGATACGCAGTATTTT.

This clonotype was seen a handful of times. The CDR3: CASRRSPNEKLFF. As DNA, the CDR3 is TGTGCCAGCAGGCGCAGTCCTAATGAAAAACTGTTTTTT. This chain joins TRBV2 and TRBJ1-4, with D unclear. The CDR3 is made up of 13 amino acids. Trimming took off 6 bases at V and 3 bases at J, with 8 bases between the two ends. Germline values: CDR1 SNHLY, CDR2 FYNNEI.

This chain connects TRBV7-2 to TRBJ2-5, with D possibly being TRBD1 (6 bases). The CDR3 runs 15 residues. Trimming took 4 bases from V and 3 from J, leaving 15 bases between them. The germline V gene encodes CDR1 SGHTA and CDR2 FQGNSA. The CDR3 reads CASSSRGNGKETQYF. The CDR3, as DNA: TGTGCCAGCAGCTCGAGGGGGAACGGGAAAGAGACCCAGTACTTC.

This clonotype came up many times. The chain has TRBV7-9 and TRBJ1-3, with D hard to call. The CDR3 is 14 residues long. The germline V gene has CDR1 SEHNR and CDR2 FQNEAQ (reference sequence). Trimming pared 5 bases from V and 2 bases from J, leaving 10 bases between. The CDR3 reads CASSIRLPGNTIYF. The CDR3 region has the DNA TGTGCCAGCAGCATTCGACTGCCTGGAAACACCATATATTTT.

CDR3 nucleotides: TGTGCCAGCAGCTTAGGGCGCGGGCAGGGGGCCGAAAAACTGTTTTTT. Protein: CASSLGRGQGAEKLFF. The rearrangement uses TRBV7-9 and TRBJ1-4, with 8 bases aligning to TRBD1. Germline V CDR1 and CDR2: SEHNR, FQNEAQ (reference sequence). The CDR3 totals 16 residues. V shed 1 base and J 8 bases; nucleotides not matched to a gene: 9.

This clonotype was picked up a small number of times. Mismatch with germline at one junction end may stem from a read error. The chain uses TRBV4-3 and TRBJ2-3; no clear D gene. The germline gives CDR1 LGHNA, CDR2 YSLEER. The CDR3 sequence is 17 residues long. CDR3 loop: CASSKELSARSTDTQYF. The CDR3 DNA reads TGCGCCAGCAGCAAAGAACTGTCGGCCAGATCCACAGATACGCAGTATTTT.

V usage is TRBV11-2 and J usage is TRBJ1-1; D is undetermined. Per germline, CDR1 SGHAT and CDR2 FQNNGV. The CDR3 consists of 14 residues. Trimming took off 1 base at V and 8 bases at J, with 14 bases between the two ends. The CDR3 DNA is TGTGCCAGCAGCTTAGCGTCTCCGAACGGGGAAGCTTTCTTT. It is translated as CASSLASPNGEAFF.

This clonotype was counted at least ten times. The J gene is TRBJ2-2, the V gene TRBV11-2, with D uncertain. Trimming left V 5 bases short and J 6 bases short, with 7 bases between. The CDR3 has 12 residues. Germline CDR1 and CDR2: SGHAT and FQNNGV. The CDR3 here is CASSLNSGELFF. CDR3 in DNA: TGTGCCAGCAGCCTAAACTCCGGGGAGCTGTTTTTT.

Ten or more counts support this clonotype. The chain carries TRBV12-5 and TRBJ2-2, with D perhaps TRBD2 (6 bases). The CDR3 extends over 18 amino acids. Trimming pared 0 bases from V and 2 bases from J, leaving 16 bases between. Germline assignment: CDR1 LGHNT and CDR2 FRNRAP. This chain's CDR3 is CASGLVSDGTSNTGELFF. CDR3 DNA sequence: TGTGCTAGTGGTTTGGTAAGCGATGGGACTTCTAACACCGGGGAGCTGTTTTTT. Filled out from reference TRBV12-5 and TRBJ2-2, the complete variable domain reads DARVTQTPRHKVTEMGQEVTMRCQPILGHNTVFWYRQTMMQGLELLAYFRNRAPLDDSGMPKDRFSAEMPDATLATLKIQPSEPRDSAVYFCASGLVSDGTSNTGELFFGEGSRLTVL.

This clonotype occurred a few times. DNA of the CDR3: TGCAGTGCTAGAGATTACTCGAGGGATAGCTCCTACGAGCAGTACTTC. It yields the protein CSARDYSRDSSYEQYF. The rearrangement links TRBV20-1 to TRBJ2-7, with a tentative D call TRBD2 (5 bases). The CDR3 is 16 residues long. The V end was cut by 0 bases, the J end by 0 bases, with 15 bases between. CDR1 and CDR2 (germline): DFQATT, SNEGSKA (reference sequence).

This clonotype turned up a few times. This sequence joins TRBV7-9 and TRBJ2-7; tentatively, D is TRBD2 (6 bases). Looked up from germline, CDR1 is SEHNR and CDR2 is FQNEAQ (reference sequence). This CDR3 spans 13 amino acids. V lost 3 bases and J 5 bases, leaving 11 bases between the germline ends. The CDR3 protein is CASSFGGANEQYF. CDR3 coding DNA: TGTGCCAGCAGCTTCGGAGGGGCTAACGAGCAGTACTTC.

This clonotype was detected only a few times. The J gene is TRBJ1-1, the V gene TRBV11-3, with TRBD1 identical over 11 bases. CDR1 SGHNT and CDR2 YENEEA come from the germline V gene. J lost 0 bases, V lost 5 bases, and 2 bases had no gene match. This CDR3 contains 15 residues. The chain's CDR3 is CASSRTGGLNTEAFF. The CDR3 bases are TGTGCCAGCAGCCGGACAGGGGGCTTGAACACTGAAGCTTTCTTT.

This chain uses TRBV20-1 with TRBJ2-3; TRBD2 aligns across 13 bases. V trimming: 2 bases; J trimming: 4 bases; junction bases outside the gene matches: 9. The V gene's germline CDR1 is DFQATT and CDR2 SNEGSKA (reference sequence). The CDR3 has 17 amino acids. CDR3 sequence: CSARKIEGLAGADTQYF. The CDR3 DNA follows: TGCAGTGCTAGAAAAATCGAAGGACTAGCGGGAGCAGATACGCAGTATTTT.

At least ten counts were recorded for this clonotype. V gene TRBV6-6 combines with J gene TRBJ2-1; D not certain. This CDR3 is 12 amino acids long. Germline V CDR1 and CDR2: MNHNY, SVGAGI (reference sequence). Trimming pared 3 bases from V and 7 bases from J, leaving 7 bases between. CDR3 in amino acids: CASSYGQNEQFF. CDR3 nucleotides: TGTGCCAGCAGTTATGGCCAGAATGAGCAGTTCTTC.

This clonotype showed up just a few times. The rearrangement uses TRBV30 and TRBJ2-1, with TRBD2 matching 7 bases. The germline V gene has CDR1 GTSNPN and CDR2 SVGIG (reference sequence). This CDR3 has 14 residues. V trimming: 5 bases; J trimming: 10 bases; junction bases outside the gene matches: 14. The CDR3 DNA reads TGTGCCTGGGCTAGATCGGCGGGAGCAGGGGAGCAGTTCTTC. Protein product: CAWARSAGAGEQFF.

This clonotype was found many times. V usage is TRBV20-1 and J usage is TRBJ2-3, with D maybe TRBD2 (6 bases). V was shortened by 4 bases and J by 1 base, with 12 bases between the two germline ends. From germline, CDR1 is DFQATT and CDR2 SNEGSKA (reference sequence). The CDR3 is 14 amino acids. In nucleotides, the CDR3 is TGCAGTGCTAAAACCCCGGGGGGCACAGATACGCAGTATTTT. This encodes CSAKTPGGTDTQYF.